The rows below give T cell receptor beta chains drawn from one sample of a study of cytomegalovirus exposure and HLA in healthy donors. Data came from immunoSEQ multiplex PCR; TCRdb stores just in-frame clones and leaves some out. Of some 130,000 clones in the sample, roughly three quarters were seen once. The sequencing input was PBMCs. These receptors came from a male donor in good health and CMV-seronegative. Both conserved end residues are part of each CDR3. The D gene is left open where the match is weak. Clone size, where shown, is once, few, many, or a class for clones that have expanded.

TRBV12-5	TRBD2	.	TRBJ2-7	CASGPGISGGSHEQYF	TGTGCTAGTGGTCCGGGTATTAGCGGGGGGTCCCACGAGCAGTACTTC
TRBV11-2	.	.	TRBJ2-1	CASSFGQIYNEQFF	TGTGCCAGCAGCTTCGGACAGATTTACAATGAGCAGTTCTTC
TRBV6-5	.	few	TRBJ1-5	CASRVQGYSNQPQHF	TGTGCCAGCAGGGTACAGGGCTATAGCAATCAGCCCCAGCATTTT
TRBV5-6	TRBD2	.	TRBJ2-7	CASSPFSSGGYEQYF	TGTGCCAGCAGCCCATTTTCTAGCGGGGGTTACGAGCAGTACTTC
TRBV6-5	TRBD1	few	TRBJ1-1	CASSAGDSSGTEAFF	TGTGCCAGCAGTGCCGGGGACAGCTCGGGAACTGAAGCTTTCTTT
TRBV5-1	TRBD1	.	TRBJ2-2	CASSLETGWAGELFF	TGCGCCAGCAGCTTGGAGACAGGGTGGGCCGGGGAGCTGTTTTTT
TRBV11-3	TRBD1	.	TRBJ2-7	CASSLVDRATYEQYF	TGTGCCAGCAGCTTAGTCGACAGGGCAACCTACGAGCAGTACTTC
TRBV30	.	few	TRBJ1-1	CAWSVNTEAFF	TGTGCCTGGAGCGTGAACACTGAAGCTTTCTTT
TRBV9	TRBD1	once	TRBJ2-3	CASSVARGTVGTDTQYF	TGTGCCAGCAGCGTAGCTAGAGGGACAGTGGGCACAGATACGCAGTATTTT
TRBV11-2	.	.	TRBJ1-4	CASSLGLANEKLFF	TGTGCCAGCAGCTTAGGGTTAGCTAATGAAAAACTGTTTTTT
TRBV27	.	.	TRBJ1-1	CASSLQRNTEAFF	TGTGCCAGCAGTCTACAGAGGAACACTGAAGCTTTCTTT
TRBV6-5	TRBD1	once	TRBJ2-5	CASSFLDRGLQETQYF	TGTGCCAGCAGTTTCTTGGACAGGGGACTACAAGAGACCCAGTACTTC
TRBV29-1	.	once	TRBJ2-7	CSVQPGLEFYEQYF	TGCAGCGTTCAACCGGGACTGGAATTTTACGAGCAGTACTTC
TRBV5-4	TRBD1	.	TRBJ1-2	CASSLAGDRAGYTF	TGTGCCAGCAGCTTGGCCGGGGACAGGGCTGGCTACACCTTC
TRBV7-9	.	.	TRBJ2-7	CASSLATVPYEQYF	TGTGCCAGCAGCTTGGCCACAGTGCCCTACGAGCAGTACTTC
TRBV7-3	TRBD2	.	TRBJ2-5	CASSPRLAEQETQYF	TGTGCCAGCAGCCCGCGCCTAGCGGAACAAGAGACCCAGTACTTC
TRBV6-6	.	few	TRBJ1-1	CASSYQLGNTEAFF	TGTGCCAGCAGTTACCAGCTAGGGAACACTGAAGCTTTCTTT
TRBV6-5	TRBD1	.	TRBJ1-2	CASSSGQGGSYGYTF	TGTGCCAGCAGTTCGGGACAGGGTGGCTCCTATGGCTACACCTTC
TRBV10-1	TRBD1	few	TRBJ1-1	CASSKAQGTEAFF	TGCGCCAGCAGCAAAGCACAGGGGACTGAAGCTTTCTTT
TRBV5-4	TRBD1	.	TRBJ1-1	CASSLGGTGHMNTEAFF	TGTGCCAGCAGCTTGGGGGGGACAGGCCACATGAACACTGAAGCTTTCTTT
TRBV29-1	TRBD1	.	TRBJ2-3	CSGFGQGGTDTQYF	TGCAGCGGATTTGGACAGGGTGGAACAGATACGCAGTATTTT
TRBV5-1	.	.	TRBJ2-7	CASSTVQAYEQYF	TGCGCCAGCAGCACTGTCCAGGCCTACGAGCAGTACTTC
TRBV5-1	TRBD1	.	TRBJ2-3	CASRKRTGADTQYF	TGCGCCAGCAGGAAGAGGACAGGGGCAGATACGCAGTATTTT
TRBV7-2	TRBD2	.	TRBJ2-7	CASSLDSGGREQYF	TGTGCCAGCAGCTTAGATAGCGGGGGAAGGGAGCAGTACTTC
TRBV4-1	TRBD1	.	TRBJ2-5	CASSQAGQGRVTQYF	TGCGCCAGCAGCCAGGCAGGACAGGGGAGGGTGACCCAGTACTTC
TRBV6-4	TRBD1	few	TRBJ2-2	CASSDGTGNTGELFF	TGTGCCAGCAGTGACGGGACAGGGAACACCGGGGAGCTGTTTTTT
TRBV19	.	once	TRBJ1-1	CASSPSEVTEAFF	TGTGCCAGTAGTCCATCTGAGGTCACTGAAGCTTTCTTT
TRBV27	.	.	TRBJ1-2	CASSGGADYGYTF	TGTGCCAGCAGTGGAGGGGCTGACTATGGCTACACCTTC
TRBV7-2	TRBD1	.	TRBJ2-7	CASSLASGGKYEQYF	TGTGCCAGCAGCTTAGCGTCAGGGGGCAAGTACGAGCAGTACTTC
TRBV4-3	.	.	TRBJ2-2	CASSQGTANTGELFF	TGCGCCAGCAGCCAAGGGACAGCGAACACCGGGGAGCTGTTTTTT
TRBV5-1	.	.	TRBJ2-1	CASSIQVSSYNEQFF	TGCGCCAGCAGCATACAGGTTAGCTCCTACAATGAGCAGTTCTTC
TRBV7-2	.	.	TRBJ2-5	CASSLLQGGETQYF	TGTGCCAGCAGCTTATTGCAGGGCGGAGAGACCCAGTACTTC
TRBV5-1	.	.	TRBJ2-2	CASSLDGGETGELFF	TGCGCCAGCAGCTTGGATGGCGGGGAAACCGGGGAGCTGTTTTTT
TRBV19	.	few	TRBJ1-5	CATYADTSNQPQHF	TGTGCCACCTACGCCGACACTAGCAATCAGCCCCAGCATTTT
TRBV11-3	TRBD1	.	TRBJ1-1	CASSLDRENTEAFF	TGTGCCAGCAGCTTGGACAGGGAGAACACTGAAGCTTTCTTT
TRBV5-8	.	.	TRBJ2-5	CASSLGGQGVRETQYF	TGTGCCAGCAGCCTGGGGGGCCAGGGGGTTCGGGAGACCCAGTACTTC
TRBV11-2	.	.	TRBJ1-2	CASSSIRPGATNYGYTF	TGTGCCAGCAGCTCCATAAGACCAGGGGCTACGAACTATGGCTACACCTTC
TRBV7-2	.	few	TRBJ1-5	CASSFERSQPQHF	TGTGCCAGCAGCTTCGAGAGAAGTCAGCCCCAGCATTTT
TRBV10-1	.	.	TRBJ1-1	CASSQQGLNTEAFF	TGCGCCAGCAGTCAACAGGGCCTAAACACTGAAGCTTTCTTT
TRBV30	.	.	TRBJ1-3	CACSQGNGNTIYF	TGTGCCTGCAGCCAGGGGAATGGAAACACCATATATTTT
TRBV7-9	.	.	TRBJ2-1	CASSPFSGSYNEQFF	TGTGCCAGCAGCCCTTTCTCGGGCTCCTACAATGAGCAGTTCTTC